What follows are 30 T cell receptor beta chains derived from one specimen sequenced in a study of shared clonotypes between healthy human individuals. This table comes from immunoSEQ multiplex PCR, and its TCRdb copy is limited to in-frame clones, with some not included. The sample records more than 2 million clones, over 85% being singletons. Sequencing input: naive CD4+ T cells sorted from blood. Subset defined: CD45RA+ positively selected. Receptors were obtained from a man younger than 30 in good health.

The chain couples TRBV11-2 to TRBJ2-4; TRBD1 is a possible D gene (6 bases). The germline V gene has CDR1 SGHAT and CDR2 FQNNGV. Trimming took off 1 base at V and 6 bases at J, with 7 bases between the two ends. The CDR3 length is 13 residues. The CDR3 region is CASSLARGNIQYF. CDR3 nucleotides: TGTGCCAGCAGCTTAGCCAGGGGAAACATTCAGTACTTC.

The chain employs TRBV5-1 and TRBJ1-1, with D unresolved. Germline V gene sequence: CDR1 SGHRS, CDR2 YFSETQ. V gave up 1 base and J gave up 4 bases, with 11 bases separating them. The CDR3 is 14 residues long. The CDR3 is CASSLMGASTEAFF. CDR3 nucleotides: TGCGCCAGCAGCTTGATGGGAGCGAGCACTGAAGCTTTCTTT.

This chain connects TRBV6-5 to TRBJ1-2, with TRBD1 matching over 12 bases. V shed 6 bases and J 8 bases; nucleotides not matched to a gene: 4. The CDR3 covers 13 residues. Germline CDR1 reads MNHEY; CDR2 reads SVGAGI. As DNA, the CDR3 is TGTGCCAGCAGAGCCGGGACAGGGGGCGGCTACACCTTC. As protein: CASRAGTGGGYTF.

The genes are TRBV5-3 and TRBJ2-1; 9 bases are shared with TRBD2. TRBV5-3 qualifies as an ORF whose function is uncertain. The trim removed 0 bases at V and 5 bases at J, leaving 6 bases unmatched. This CDR3 is 16 amino acids long. Written as DNA, the CDR3 is TGTGCCAGAAGCTTGGGAAGGGTAGCGGGAGACAATGAGCAGTTCTTC. Translating it yields CARSLGRVAGDNEQFF.

The chain carries TRBV5-4 and TRBJ2-1, with 11 bases matching TRBD2. V gave up 4 bases and J gave up 0 bases; unmatched junction bases: 9. CDR3 length: 18 residues. Germline CDR1 reads SGHNT; CDR2 reads YYREEE (reference sequence). The DNA of the CDR3 is TGTGCCAGCAGCCTGGGACTAGCGGACCAAACCTCCTACAATGAGCAGTTCTTC. Translating it yields CASSLGLADQTSYNEQFF.

The CDR3 reads CAISAGSQNVKAKNIQYF. CDR3 nucleotide sequence: TGTGCCATCAGTGCGGGATCGCAAAACGTCAAAGCCAAAAACATTCAGTACTTC. V gene TRBV10-3 combines with J gene TRBJ2-4; D possibly corresponds to TRBD2 (5 bases). CDR3 length: 18 amino acids. Germline CDR1 and CDR2: ENHRY and SYGVKD. V dropped 4 bases and J dropped 0 bases, with 19 bases sitting between them.

The chain carries TRBV7-2 and TRBJ2-5; 8 bases line up with TRBD1. The CDR3 consists of 15 residues. Germline V gene data show CDR1 as SGHTA and CDR2 as FQGNSA. Losses at the gene ends were 5 bases for V and 4 bases for J; bases not matched to a gene: 9. CDR3 sequence: CASSAFWTGRETQYF. CDR3 DNA sequence: TGTGCCAGCAGCGCTTTCTGGACAGGGCGAGAGACCCAGTACTTC.

This chain joins TRBV7-6 and TRBJ2-1, with unresolved D. V lost 5 bases, J lost 6 bases, and 20 bases lay in between. The CDR3 is 16 amino acids. CDR1 and CDR2 from the germline V gene are SGHVS and FNYEAQ. The CDR3 protein is CASSQRLGDLPNEQFF. CDR3 in DNA: TGTGCCAGCAGCCAACGACTTGGCGATCTTCCCAATGAGCAGTTCTTC.

The chain recombines TRBV20-1 with TRBJ2-1, with D unclear. Germline CDR1 DFQATT, CDR2 SNEGSKA (reference sequence). V gave up 3 bases and J gave up 9 bases, with 3 bases separating them. This CDR3 has 9 amino acids. The CDR3 DNA follows: TGCAGTGCTAGTCTTGAGCAGTTCTTC. Translated, it gives CSASLEQFF.

The chain uses TRBV6-5 and TRBJ1-2; 7 bases map to TRBD1. This CDR3 has 14 residues. Germline-derived CDR1 and CDR2 are MNHEY and SVGAGI. The J segment lost 4 bases and the V segment lost 2 bases, leaving 4 bases of the junction unmatched. CDR3 nucleotide sequence: TGTGCCAGCAGTTACAGGGGGCCAAGCTATGGCTACACCTTC. The encoded protein is CASSYRGPSYGYTF.

The CDR3 sequence: CASSLAVTRKHNGELFF. The CDR3 DNA is TGTGCCAGCAGCTTGGCCGTAACCAGGAAGCATAACGGGGAGCTGTTTTTT. This chain connects TRBV5-4 to TRBJ2-2; D is unresolved. This CDR3 region has 17 residues. CDR1 and CDR2 from the germline V gene are SGHNT and YYREEE (reference sequence). Trimming removed 0 bases at V and 7 bases at J, with 19 bases between.

This chain connects TRBV29-1 to TRBJ2-3, with D maybe TRBD2 (6 bases). Germline CDR1 is SQVTM and CDR2 is ANQGSEA. Trimming removed 4 bases from V and 6 bases from J, with 14 bases in between. The CDR3 is made up of 13 amino acids. CDR3 in DNA: TGCAGCGTTGGGGAGGAACTCAGGGATACGCAGTATTTT. This gives the protein CSVGEELRDTQYF.

With respect to this clone: Other DNA sequences in this specimen translate into the identical CDR3. The chain employs TRBV10-3 and TRBJ2-7, with 9 bases lining up with TRBD2. Per germline, CDR1 ENHRY and CDR2 SYGVKD. Germline trimming cut 5 bases from V and 5 bases from J; bases unmatched to any gene: 7. There are 14 residues in the CDR3. CDR3 in DNA: TGTGCCATCAGTCCGGGACTAGCAATCCACGAGCAGTACTTC. Translating gives CAISPGLAIHEQYF.

This chain uses TRBV7-6 with TRBJ2-5, with D possibly matching TRBD2 (5 bases). Germline lookup yields CDR1 SGHVS and CDR2 FNYEAQ. Trimming stripped 0 bases from V and 1 base from J, with 9 bases between. The CDR3 runs 15 residues. CDR3 nucleotides: TGTGCCAGCAGCTTAGCGGGCGGACTCCAAGAGACCCAGTACTTC. Protein: CASSLAGGLQETQYF.

The chain employs TRBV7-2 and TRBJ1-6; the D is unclear. This CDR3 has 13 residues. In germline, CDR1 is SGHTA, CDR2 FQGNSA. The V end lost 1 base, the J end lost 11 bases, and 9 bases lay between the germline ends. CDR3 DNA: TGTGCCAGCAGCTTAGGGTCTTCCACACCCCTCCACTTT. As protein: CASSLGSSTPLHF.

Worth noting for this clone: Other nucleotide sequences in the sample specify the same CDR3. V gene TRBV5-1 combines with J gene TRBJ1-2; 7 bases map to TRBD1. The CDR3 covers 14 residues. Germline CDR1 and CDR2: SGHRS and YFSETQ. The trim removed 0 bases at V and 5 bases at J, leaving 4 bases unmatched. CDR3 sequence: CASSLAGQTYGYTF. The CDR3 bases are TGCGCCAGCAGCTTGGCGGGACAGACGTATGGCTACACCTTC.

Comment on this clone: The same CDR3 is also encoded by other DNA sequences in this sample. V and J are TRBV5-1 and TRBJ2-7; unclear D gene. V lost 4 bases, J lost 4 bases, and 9 bases lay in between. The length of the CDR3 is 12 residues. CDR1 is SGHRS, CDR2 YFSETQ, per germline. The CDR3 sequence: CASSPDLYEQYF. CDR3 DNA sequence: TGCGCCAGCAGCCCCGACTTATACGAGCAGTACTTC. The full variable domain, rest sourced from reference TRBV5-1 and TRBJ2-7, is KAGVTQTPRYLIKTRGQQVTLSCSPISGHRSVSWYQQTPGQGLQFLFEYFSETQRNKGNFPGRFSGRQFSNSRSEMNVSTLELGDSALYLCASSPDLYEQYFGPGTRLTVT.

The chain carries TRBV19 and TRBJ2-7; 9 nucleotides line up with TRBD2. The CDR3 totals 14 residues. Germline V gives CDR1 LNHDA, CDR2 SQIVND (reference sequence). Trimming at V came to 2 bases and at J to 4 bases, leaving 3 bases not matched to a gene. CDR3 sequence reads: CASSISSGVYEQYF. CDR3 DNA sequence: TGTGCCAGTAGTATATCTAGCGGGGTATACGAGCAGTACTTC.

The CDR3 bases are TGTGCCAGCAGTTACTCTTTAACAGGGCCATCCTACGAGCAGTACTTC. This encodes CASSYSLTGPSYEQYF. The J gene is TRBJ2-7, the V gene TRBV6-6; possibly TRBD1 for D (6 bases). Trimming removed 0 bases from V and 1 base from J, with 13 bases in between. CDR3 length equals 16 residues. CDR1 MNHNY and CDR2 SVGAGI come from the germline V gene (reference sequence).

The chain is built from TRBV30 and TRBJ1-1; D uncertain. The germline CDR1 and CDR2 sequences are GTSNPN and SVGIG (reference sequence). The ends were cut back, 4 bases at V and 7 bases at J, with 10 bases in the middle. The CDR3 extends over 11 amino acids. DNA of the CDR3: TGTGCCTGGAAGTCAGGCGGTGAAGCTTTCTTT. This encodes CAWKSGGEAFF. The whole variable domain, remainder taken from reference TRBV30 and TRBJ1-1, is SQTIHQWPATLVQPVGSPLSLECTVEGTSNPNLYWYRQAAGRGLQLLFYSVGIGQISSEVPQNLSASRPQDRQFILSSKKLLLSDSGFYLCAWKSGGEAFFGQGTRLTVV.

As regards this clone: Other DNA sequences from this sample encode an identical CDR3 as well. The chain carries TRBV18 and TRBJ2-7, with TRBD2 matching over 9 bases. The CDR3 is 15 amino acids. The germline V gene encodes CDR1 KGHSH and CDR2 LQKENI. V shed 0 bases and J 0 bases; nucleotides not matched to a gene: 0. CDR3 sequence reads: CASSPPSGGSYEQYF. DNA for the CDR3: TGTGCCAGCTCACCACCTAGCGGGGGCTCCTACGAGCAGTACTTC.

V usage is TRBV9 and J usage is TRBJ2-1; D not certain. In germline, CDR1 is SGDLS, CDR2 YYNGEE. Trimming removed 4 bases from V and 8 bases from J, with 16 bases in between. CDR3 length: 14 residues. CDR3 region: CASSTHPSTDEQFF. The CDR3 DNA reads as TGTGCCAGCAGCACTCACCCCTCTACAGATGAGCAGTTCTTC.

Concerning this clone: Different DNA sequences within this sample yield the same CDR3. The chain employs TRBV25-1 and TRBJ2-5; D call uncertain. The CDR3 is 11 residues long. Trimming pared 4 bases from V and 5 bases from J, leaving 5 bases between. Germline loops: CDR1 MGHDK, CDR2 SYGVNS. As DNA, the CDR3 is TGTGCCAGCAGTGCTCGGGAGACCCAGTACTTC. This sequence encodes CASSARETQYF.

This clone has more than one count but fewer than ten. The rearrangement links TRBV5-1 to TRBJ1-2; D is perhaps TRBD1 (5 bases). The germline CDR1 and CDR2 sequences are SGHRS and YFSETQ. The V end was cut by 7 bases, the J end by 4 bases, with 14 bases between. CDR3 length: 13 amino acids. CDR3 protein: CASHRGAGYGYTF. CDR3 DNA: TGCGCCAGCCATAGAGGGGCCGGCTATGGCTACACCTTC. The full variable domain, its missing parts supplied by reference TRBV5-1 and TRBJ1-2, is KAGVTQTPRYLIKTRGQQVTLSCSPISGHRSVSWYQQTPGQGLQFLFEYFSETQRNKGNFPGRFSGRQFSNSRSEMNVSTLELGDSALYLCASHRGAGYGYTFGSGTRLTVV.

The rearrangement links TRBV19 to TRBJ2-7; tentative D call: TRBD2 (5 bases). V was trimmed by 3 bases and J by 2 bases, leaving 11 bases between them. The CDR3 has 14 amino acids. Germline-derived CDR1 and CDR2 are LNHDA and SQIVND (reference sequence). CDR3 nucleotide sequence: TGTGCCAGTAGTATTTGGATCGGGGCCTACGAGCAGTACTTC. It yields the protein CASSIWIGAYEQYF.

The chain employs TRBV5-1 and TRBJ1-2; D unclear. V was shortened by 3 bases and J by 5 bases, with 8 bases between the two germline ends. This CDR3 has 12 residues. From germline, CDR1 is SGHRS and CDR2 YFSETQ. The DNA for the CDR3 is TGCGCCAGCAGCTCCCCGGGATATGGCTACACCTTC. Its protein is CASSSPGYGYTF.

The chain links TRBV30 to TRBJ1-4, with D perhaps TRBD1 (6 bases). V was cut by 2 bases and J by 7 bases, with 11 bases left in between. The germline V gene has CDR1 GTSNPN and CDR2 SVGIG (reference sequence). The CDR3 extends over 13 amino acids. DNA for the CDR3: TGTGCCTGGAGTATGGGGGCCCGTGAAAAACTGTTTTTT. Its translation is CAWSMGAREKLFF.

With regard to this clone: A read error may produce the germline difference seen at one junction end. This chain joins TRBV2 and TRBJ1-4; D unresolved. Germline V gene lookup returns CDR1 SNHLY and CDR2 FYNNEI. The CDR3 covers 14 residues. As DNA, the CDR3 is TGTGCCAGCAGAGAAGCCATAGGAGTTGAAAAACTGTTTTTT. Translating it yields CASREAIGVEKLFF.

A remark on this clone: One junction end disagrees with the germline gene, perhaps due to a read error. The gene calls are TRBV6-6 and TRBJ2-1; 7 positions match TRBD2. The CDR3 totals 14 residues. Germline CDR1 reads MNHNY; CDR2 reads SVGAGI (reference sequence). CDR3 sequence reads: CASSDIVGTILGLF. DNA for the CDR3: TGTGCCAGCAGTGATATCGTGGGGACTATTCTTGGTCTCTTC.

The chain combines TRBV19 with TRBJ2-3; 11 nucleotides match TRBD2. This CDR3 contains 16 residues. Germline assignment: CDR1 LNHDA and CDR2 SQIVND (reference sequence). Trimming removed 4 bases from V and 2 bases from J; junction bases left unmatched: 5. The CDR3 sequence is CASSRTSGSTTDTQYF. The CDR3 nucleotides are TGTGCCAGTAGTAGAACTAGCGGGAGTACCACAGATACGCAGTATTTT.